The T cell receptor beta chain described here comes from a study of T-cell reconstitution after alpha-beta-depleted transplantation in children. This clonotype was observed at least ten times. Its antigen is not identified. Per germline, CDR1 SGHDT and CDR2 YYEEEE. With V trimmed by 2 bases and J by 0 bases, 8 bases remained unmatched. The CDR3 sequence is 17 residues long. Whole-study findings and limits: At one year after transplant, newly produced T cells mostly accounted for T-cell counts and diversity. Surviving recipient T cells and intrathymic progenitors accounted for some patients' high TCRbeta diversity at day 60. As was reported, about two months after transplant, alpha-beta T cells came from several hundred expanded graft clones.

The TCRbeta library incorporated unique molecular identifiers. TCRdb reprocessed the PCR reads with MiXCR, giving one entry per CDR3 protein. The table records around 670,000 distinct CDR3 sequences, roughly 14% of them present only once. The TCR comes from a girl aged 2-10 years with congenital amegakaryocytic thrombocytopenia, due to receive a stem cell transplant. The rearrangement joins TRBV5-6 to TRBJ2-4; 7 nucleotides align to TRBD2. Here the sequenced sample was PBMCs, taken before TCRalphabeta/CD19-depleted stem cell transplant. Here the CDR3 reads CASSFFLREGAKNIQYF. CDR3 DNA: TGTGCCAGCAGCTTCTTTCTCAGGGAGGGAGCCAAAAACATTCAGTACTTC.